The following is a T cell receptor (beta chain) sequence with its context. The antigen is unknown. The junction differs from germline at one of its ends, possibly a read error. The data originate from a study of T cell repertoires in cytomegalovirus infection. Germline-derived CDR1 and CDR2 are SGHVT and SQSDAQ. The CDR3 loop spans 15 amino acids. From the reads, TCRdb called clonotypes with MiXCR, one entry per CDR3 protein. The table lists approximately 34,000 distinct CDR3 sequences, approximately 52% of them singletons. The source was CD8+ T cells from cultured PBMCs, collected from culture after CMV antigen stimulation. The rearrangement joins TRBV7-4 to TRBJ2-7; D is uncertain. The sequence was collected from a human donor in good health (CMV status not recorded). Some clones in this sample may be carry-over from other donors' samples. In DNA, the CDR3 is TGTGCCAGAAGCTCCCGGTACATCGGTTTCTACGAGCATTACTTC. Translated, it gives CARSSRYIGFYEHYF.